The next 21 T cell receptor beta chains were all read from a single sample in a study of molecular identifiers for immune sequencing clone quantification. TCRdb recomputed calls from the PCR reads with MiXCR, one row per CDR3 protein. The sample shows about 630,000 distinct CDR3 sequences, 25% of them seen only once. The material sequenced was naive CD8+ T cells from blood, with Jurkat cell RNA spiked in. Subset denoted: FACS-sorted CD8+CD4-CCR7+CD45RA+ naive T cells. The receptors shown here come from a human donor in good health. Some libraries in this study had Jurkat cell RNA spiked in.

Details on this clonotype: A much larger clone differs from this one at a single base, so this may be a read error. V gene TRBV7-9 combines with J gene TRBJ1-1; a weak D match, TRBD1 (5 bases). The V gene's germline CDR1 is SEHNR and CDR2 FQNEAQ (reference sequence). This CDR3 has 13 residues. Trimming stripped 7 bases from V and 2 bases from J, with 11 bases between. The CDR3 region has the DNA TGTGCCAGCAACGGACACAATAACACTGAAGCTTTCTTT. Its protein is CASNGHNNTEAFF.

In this sample, this clonotype turned up many times. The chain combines TRBV7-9 with TRBJ1-1, with D uncertain. V shed 1 base and J shed 6 bases, with 9 bases lying between them. Germline values: CDR1 SEHNR, CDR2 FQNEAQ (reference sequence). The CDR3 spans 13 residues. CDR3 nucleotide sequence: TGTGCCAGCAGCTTAGGGCTTGGGCCTGAAGCTTTCTTT. Its translation is CASSLGLGPEAFF.

This clonotype was seen only a few times. The gene calls are TRBV5-1 and TRBJ1-1; 8 positions match TRBD1. This CDR3 has 14 residues. Germline assignment: CDR1 SGHRS and CDR2 YFSETQ. After removal of 3 bases from V and 11 bases from J, the junction contained 12 bases not matched to a gene. The CDR3 nucleotides read TGCGCCAGCAGCTCCGGGACAGGAATTCCGGTGGCTTTCTTT. Translation: CASSSGTGIPVAFF.

This clonotype was observed many times. This chain links TRBV10-3 with TRBJ2-5; TRBD1 aligns across 9 bases. CDR3 size: 14 residues. CDR1 is ENHRY and CDR2 is SYGVKD in the germline V gene. Trimming took 5 bases from V and 5 from J; bases not matched to a gene: 6. The CDR3 DNA reads as TGTGCCATCAGTACAGGGGGCGGAGGGGAGACCCAGTACTTC. Translation gives CAISTGGGGETQYF.

This clonotype came up a few times. The V gene is TRBV11-2, the J gene TRBJ2-2; D is possibly TRBD1 or TRBD2 (5 bases each). Looked up from germline, CDR1 is SGHAT and CDR2 is FQNNGV. The CDR3 loop spans 16 amino acids. V dropped 5 bases and J dropped 0 bases, with 13 bases sitting between them. The CDR3 here is CASSRGWQANTGELFF. DNA for the CDR3: TGTGCCAGCAGCCGGGGCTGGCAGGCGAACACCGGGGAGCTGTTTTTT. The variable domain in full, with the rest retrieved from reference TRBV11-2 and TRBJ2-2, is EAGVAQSPRYKIIEKRQSVAFWCNPISGHATLYWYQQILGQGPKLLIQFQNNGVVDDSQLPKDRFSAERLKGVDSTLKIQPAKLEDSAVYLCASSRGWQANTGELFFGEGSRLTVL.

This clonotype occurred a few times. V and J are TRBV6-4 and TRBJ2-7; D remains unclear. CDR3 length equals 15 residues. The V end lost 6 bases, the J end lost 3 bases, and 18 bases lay between the germline ends. The germline CDR1 and CDR2 sequences are MRHNA and SNTAGT. The CDR3 DNA sequence: TGTGCCAGCAGAGTGGGTAGAAGTTTGGGCTACGAGCAGTACTTC. Amino acid sequence: CASRVGRSLGYEQYF.

The chain carries TRBV20-1 and TRBJ2-1; 7 bases map to TRBD2. After removal of 0 bases from V and 6 bases from J, the junction contained 11 bases not matched to a gene. Per germline, CDR1 DFQATT and CDR2 SNEGSKA (reference sequence). This CDR3 is 16 amino acids long. The DNA of the CDR3 is TGCAGTGCTAGAGATATTTCTAGCGGAAGCGGCAATGAGCAGTTCTTC. Protein product: CSARDISSGSGNEQFF.

The V call is TRBV6-5, the J call TRBJ1-2, with 9 bases that match TRBD1. Germline values: CDR1 MNHEY, CDR2 SVGAGI. CDR3 size: 14 residues. V was pared by 0 bases and J by 10 bases, with 6 bases of the junction left unmatched. The DNA for the CDR3 is TGTGCCAGCAGTTACTCAGCTGGGACAGGGTTCTACACCTTC. This codes for CASSYSAGTGFYTF.

The chain combines TRBV30 with TRBJ1-1; D unresolved. There are 14 residues in the CDR3. Trimming cost V 3 bases and J 4 bases, with 15 bases left between them. Germline V gives CDR1 GTSNPN, CDR2 SVGIG (reference sequence). CDR3 residues: CAWSWGSRGTEAFF. The CDR3 nucleotides read TGTGCCTGGAGCTGGGGTTCACGGGGCACTGAAGCTTTCTTT.

As concerns this clonotype: The junction and the germline gene differ at one end; a read error may be behind it. The chain joins TRBV4-3 to TRBJ2-7, with TRBD1 identical over 7 bases. CDR1 LGHNA and CDR2 YSLEER come from the germline V gene. The CDR3 extends over 17 amino acids. CDR3 sequence: CASSQVEYRTGSYERYF. For the CDR3, the DNA is TGCGCCAGCAGCCAAGTTGAGTATCGGACAGGCTCGTACGAGCGGTACTTC.

This chain uses TRBV7-9 with TRBJ2-7; 12 bases agree with TRBD2. This CDR3 is 18 amino acids long. CDR1 and CDR2 from the germline V gene are SEHNR and FQNEAQ (reference sequence). With V trimmed by 2 bases and J by 0 bases, 8 bases remained unmatched. In DNA, the CDR3 is TGTGCCAGCAGCTTAAGGGGGGGGACTAGCGGGCCCTCCTACGAGCAGTACTTC. Its protein product is CASSLRGGTSGPSYEQYF. Full variable domain (remainder filled in from reference TRBV7-9 and TRBJ2-7): DTGVSQNPRHKITKRGQNVTFRCDPISEHNRLYWYRQTLGQGPEFLTYFQNEAQLEKSRLLSDRFSAERPKGSFSTLEIQRTEQGDSAMYLCASSLRGGTSGPSYEQYFGPGTRLTVT.

This clonotype was recorded at least ten times. This chain joins TRBV7-9 and TRBJ2-2; no definite D call. Germline V lookup: CDR1 SEHNR, CDR2 FQNEAQ (reference sequence). CDR3 length equals 14 residues. Trimming took 4 bases from V and 3 from J, leaving 9 bases between them. DNA for the CDR3: TGTGCCAGCAGCTCACCTGACTACACCGGGGAGCTGTTTTTT. Encoded protein: CASSSPDYTGELFF.

This clonotype has more than one count but fewer than ten. The chain couples TRBV27 to TRBJ1-2, with D perhaps TRBD1 (6 bases). The V gene's germline CDR1 is MNHEY and CDR2 SMNVEV (reference sequence). The CDR3 runs 16 residues. The germline V and J ends were trimmed by 4 bases and 0 bases, with 15 bases remaining between them. This chain's CDR3 is CASSSKSGASNYGYTF. In nucleotides, the CDR3 is TGTGCCAGCAGTTCTAAGTCAGGGGCATCTAACTATGGCTACACCTTC.

In this sample, this clonotype turned up many times. The genes are TRBV15 and TRBJ2-2; D assignment may be TRBD1 or TRBD2 (5 bases each). The CDR3 consists of 15 residues. The V and J ends lost 0 bases and 1 base respectively, with 6 bases between them. CDR1 is LNHNV, CDR2 YYDKDF, per germline (reference sequence). The CDR3 spells CATSREGRNTGELFF. The CDR3 DNA reads TGTGCCACCAGCAGAGAGGGACGGAACACCGGGGAGCTGTTTTTT.

This clonotype was observed at least ten times. The chain links TRBV4-3 to TRBJ1-1; 8 bases fit TRBD1. CDR3 size: 14 residues. CDR1 is LGHNA and CDR2 is YSLEER in the germline V gene. J lost 5 bases, V lost 3 bases, and 5 bases had no gene match. The CDR3 DNA reads TGCGCCAGCAGCCATCAGGGGGCCTTAACTGAAGCTTTCTTT. This translates into CASSHQGALTEAFF.

The sample holds many counts of this clonotype. The chain carries TRBV30 and TRBJ2-7; 9 bases align to TRBD2. Unmatched junction bases numbered 7, after V lost 1 base and J lost 0 bases. Germline CDR1 is GTSNPN and CDR2 is SVGIG (reference sequence). This CDR3 region has 16 residues. The CDR3 DNA follows: TGTGCCTGGAGTGCCCCACGGACTAGCGCCTCCTACGAGCAGTACTTC. It yields the protein CAWSAPRTSASYEQYF. The entire variable domain, with the rest obtained from reference TRBV30 and TRBJ2-7, is as follows: SQTIHQWPATLVQPVGSPLSLECTVEGTSNPNLYWYRQAAGRGLQLLFYSVGIGQISSEVPQNLSASRPQDRQFILSSKKLLLSDSGFYLCAWSAPRTSASYEQYFGPGTRLTVT.

In its sample, this clonotype was seen a few times. The chain employs TRBV6-2 or TRBV6-3 and TRBJ2-7, with 15 bases lining up with TRBD2. CDR1 MNHEY and CDR2 SVGEGT come from the germline V gene. This CDR3 comprises 18 residues. Trimming at V came to 2 bases and at J to 2 bases, leaving 7 bases not matched to a gene. CDR3 sequence reads: CASSYPGLAGGNTYEQYF. The CDR3 DNA follows: TGTGCCAGCAGTTACCCGGGACTAGCGGGAGGTAACACCTACGAGCAGTACTTC.

This chain joins TRBV19 and TRBJ2-7, with D perhaps TRBD1 (5 bases). The CDR3 totals 14 residues. Deletions cut 3 bases from V and 3 bases from J, with 12 bases between. Germline V CDR1 and CDR2: LNHDA, SQIVND (reference sequence). The chain's CDR3 is CASSMTQGGYEQYF. CDR3 DNA sequence: TGTGCCAGTAGTATGACCCAGGGCGGCTACGAGCAGTACTTC.

This clonotype was counted between two and nine times. V and J are TRBV6-5 and TRBJ2-1, with D possibly TRBD1 on 5 matching bases. CDR1 and CDR2 (germline): MNHEY, SVGAGI. Trimming took off 7 bases at V and 2 bases at J, with 15 bases between the two ends. The CDR3 covers 15 residues. For the CDR3, the DNA is TGTGCCAGCAATAGGGGTAGGGCGACCTACAATGAGCAGTTCTTC. Translation gives CASNRGRATYNEQFF.

Comment on this clonotype: A much larger clonotype is one base distant, so this may be a read error. Here the CDR3 DNA reads TGCGCCAGCAACCAAGATAGTCGTTCCGAGCAGTACTTC. It codes for CASNQDSRSEQYF. The J gene is TRBJ2-7, the V gene TRBV4-3; D not certain. The CDR3 is 13 residues long. Per germline, CDR1 LGHNA and CDR2 YSLEER.

Turning to this clonotype: A much larger clonotype is one base distant, so this may be a read error. CDR3 residues: CASSLRPGVLGSYNEQFF. CDR3 nucleotides: TGTGCCAGCAGCTTGCGACCCGGGGTCCTAGGCTCCTACAATGAGCAGTTCTTC. This rearrangement joins TRBV7-9 to TRBJ2-1; D possibly corresponds to TRBD2 (5 bases). CDR1 SEHNR and CDR2 FQNEAQ come from the germline V gene (reference sequence). V lost 3 bases to trimming and J lost 0 bases, with 18 bases between them. The CDR3 length is 18 residues.